The T cell receptor beta chain under discussion was sequenced for a study of tumor-infiltrating lymphocytes in primary liver carcinoma. Total RNA amounting to around 540 ng was the source from which TCR beta cDNA was made with a constant-region primer. Three rounds of nested multiplex PCR with slightly modified ARM-PCR produced TCR beta libraries. The first two PCR rounds, roughly 9 cycles each, used TRBV1-TRBV30 forward primers and a C-beta reverse primer. MiXCR, run by TCRdb on the multiplex PCR reads, gives a single entry per CDR3 protein. The table shows 80,000 or so distinct CDR3 sequences, with under 75% occurring only once. The CDR3 spans 13 residues. The junction had 5 bases not matched to a gene; V was cut back by 5 bases and J by 8 bases. Looked up from germline, CDR1 is SQVTM and CDR2 is ANQGSEA. From about 19-30 mg of unsorted bulk tissue, DNA and RNA were co-extracted together.

The TCR comes from a man aged 40-55 years with primary liver carcinoma and hepatitis B virus infection. The chain links TRBV29-1 to TRBJ2-2, with 10 bases identical to TRBD2. The specimen was tumor-adjacent normal liver tissue. CDR3 nucleotide sequence: TGCAGCGTTCCCGTGACTAGCGGGGGGGAGCTGTTTTTT. This sequence encodes CSVPVTSGGELFF.